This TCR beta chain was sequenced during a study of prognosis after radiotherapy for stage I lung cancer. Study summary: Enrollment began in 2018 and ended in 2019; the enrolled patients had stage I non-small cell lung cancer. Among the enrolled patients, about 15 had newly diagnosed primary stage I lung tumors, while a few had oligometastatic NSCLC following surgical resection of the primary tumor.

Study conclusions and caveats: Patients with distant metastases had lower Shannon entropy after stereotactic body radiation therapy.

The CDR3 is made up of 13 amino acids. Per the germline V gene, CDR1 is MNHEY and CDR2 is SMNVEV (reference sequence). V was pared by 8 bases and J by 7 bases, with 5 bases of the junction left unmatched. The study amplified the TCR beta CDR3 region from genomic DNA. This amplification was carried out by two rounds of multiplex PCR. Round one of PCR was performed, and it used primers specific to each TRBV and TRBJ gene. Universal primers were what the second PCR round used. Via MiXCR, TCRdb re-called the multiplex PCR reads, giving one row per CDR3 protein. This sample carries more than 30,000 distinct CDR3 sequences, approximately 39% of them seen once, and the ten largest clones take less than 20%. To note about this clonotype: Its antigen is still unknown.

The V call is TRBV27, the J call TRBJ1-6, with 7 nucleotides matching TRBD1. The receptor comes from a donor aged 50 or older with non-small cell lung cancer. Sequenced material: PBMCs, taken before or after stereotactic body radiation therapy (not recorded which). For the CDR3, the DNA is TGTGCCAGCGGAAGACAGGGAAATTCACCCCTCCACTTT. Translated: CASGRQGNSPLHF.